Listed below are T cell receptor beta chains from one sample, sequenced in a study of shared clonotypes between healthy human individuals. Only in-frame clones appear in the TCRdb table, and some are missing; sequencing was by immunoSEQ multiplex PCR. The table shows under 200,000 clones, with approximately 95% occurring only once. Sequenced sample: naive CD4+ T cells sorted from blood. These receptors were obtained from a woman in her 30s in good health. CDR3s include the opening cysteine and the closing phenylalanine or tryptophan.

V	J	CDR3
TRBV5-1	TRBJ1-1	CASSLSTGADTEAFF
TRBV6-6	TRBJ2-7	CASRQGNRGEQYF
TRBV5-4	TRBJ2-7	CASSLGQGGTYEQYF
TRBV19	TRBJ2-2	CASRSYGTVPTGELFF
TRBV11-3	TRBJ2-5	CASSALGGETQYF
TRBV28	TRBJ1-2	CASGHPRGPGYGYTF
TRBV2	TRBJ2-6	CASSRGFSWANVLTF
TRBV27	TRBJ2-7	CASSFSGDGPLYEQYF
TRBV6-6	TRBJ1-4	CASSEGQYVEKLFF
TRBV19	TRBJ1-3	CASSISVDSGNTIYF
TRBV19	TRBJ2-7	CASSSTGTGHYEQYF
TRBV13	TRBJ1-5	CASSLQQFQPQHF
TRBV27	.	CASSLTPAAFEQYF
TRBV30	TRBJ2-5	CAWSWEGGFETQYF
TRBV20-1	.	CSGAGGYEQYF
TRBV5-1	TRBJ1-3	CASSLPGTGAGNTIYF
TRBV7-3	TRBJ2-2	CASSPRDGTGELFF
TRBV28	TRBJ2-7	CASKIQGTYEQYF
TRBV29-1	TRBJ2-6	CTVASGANVLTF
TRBV2	TRBJ1-3	CATTRDNSGNTIYF
TRBV28	TRBJ1-3	CASSSRVGRTGNTIYF
TRBV11-3	TRBJ2-7	CASSSGHSGTQSEQYF
TRBV4-1	TRBJ1-6	CASSQKSGQGHSPLHF
TRBV28	TRBJ1-1	CASSSPGYTPNTEAFF
TRBV28	TRBJ1-2	CASGRPEFYGYTF
TRBV6-6	TRBJ2-7	CASSYSSPPGSYEQYF
TRBV18	TRBJ2-1	CASSPGIAGLDEQFF
TRBV4-1	TRBJ1-3	CASSQGRQGARGNTIYF
TRBV27	TRBJ2-5	CASSLLAGETQYF
TRBV18	TRBJ2-7	CASSPQDNYEQYF
TRBV7-2	TRBJ2-7	CASTRDITYEQYF
TRBV28	TRBJ2-2	CASSFPGDLAGELFF
TRBV6-6	TRBJ1-1	CASSPTGRAAEAFF
TRBV28	TRBJ2-7	CASSSPGPPYEQYF
TRBV9	TRBJ2-1	CASSVVGSASYNEQFF
TRBV18	TRBJ2-6	CASSPLSSGANVLTF
TRBV10-3	TRBJ1-1	CAISGQGQVGNTEAFF
TRBV18	TRBJ2-2	CASSPDNTGELFF
TRBV2	TRBJ1-6	CASSEGTLSNSPLHF
TRBV18	TRBJ2-2	CASSVRQDSNTGELFF
TRBV19	TRBJ1-1	CAKKVYRTGTEAFF
TRBV18	TRBJ2-1	CASSPREDEQFF
TRBV28	TRBJ2-5	CASSSPARVYSQETQYF
TRBV6-5	TRBJ1-5	CASRDGGNQPQHF
TRBV19	TRBJ2-5	CASSIPSGVGETQYF
TRBV11-2	TRBJ2-1	CASSKRPYQHEQFF
TRBV19	TRBJ1-1	CASSIKLSRGSADTEAFF
TRBV30	TRBJ2-7	CAWSVMIADEQYF